The 12 T cell receptor beta chains in this list originate from one sample, sequenced in a study of technical replicates of blood from several donors. Sequencing used immunoSEQ multiplex PCR; TCRdb keeps in-frame clones, though not all of them. The table has 75,000 to 100,000 clones, 90% to 95% seen once. The sequencing sample was made of T cells isolated from PBMCs. The receptors were sampled from a human donor in good health.

The chain carries TRBV7-9 and TRBJ2-1; 7 bases are a match to TRBD2. This CDR3 comprises 16 residues. Germline loops: CDR1 SEHNR, CDR2 FQNEAQ (reference sequence). V gave up 7 bases and J gave up 2 bases; unmatched junction bases: 11. The CDR3 loop reads CASTLWGRGPYNEQFF. In DNA, the CDR3 is TGTGCCAGCACCCTTTGGGGGAGGGGCCCCTACAATGAGCAGTTCTTC.

The V gene is TRBV7-2, the J gene TRBJ1-5; maybe TRBD1 (6 bases). CDR1 SGHTA and CDR2 FQGNSA come from the germline V gene. V lost 6 bases and J 6 bases, leaving 12 bases between the germline ends. The CDR3 sequence is 13 residues long. The CDR3 sequence: CASRGTQGQPQHF. For the CDR3, the DNA is TGTGCCAGCAGGGGAACACAGGGTCAGCCCCAGCATTTT.

The rearrangement links TRBV20-1 to TRBJ2-1; D gene ambiguous. CDR1 DFQATT and CDR2 SNEGSKA come from the germline V gene (reference sequence). This CDR3 is 11 amino acids long. V was pared by 0 bases and J by 10 bases, with 7 bases between. The CDR3 nucleotides are TGCAGTGCTAGAGATGCACACGAGCAGTTCTTC. It is translated as CSARDAHEQFF.

The chain is built from TRBV7-2 and TRBJ1-1; D gene unclear. The CDR3 covers 17 residues. Trimming took off 5 bases at V and 1 base at J, with 20 bases between the two ends. CDR1 and CDR2 (germline): SGHTA, FQGNSA. The CDR3 loop reads CASSHLRLLRGNTEAFF. DNA of the CDR3: TGTGCCAGCAGCCATTTAAGACTCCTAAGAGGGAACACTGAAGCTTTCTTT.

This chain connects TRBV5-1 to TRBJ1-1; D possibly corresponds to TRBD1 (6 bases). The CDR3 covers 15 residues. The V end lost 5 bases, the J end lost 2 bases, and 16 bases lay between the germline ends. Germline CDR1 and CDR2: SGHRS and YFSETQ. The CDR3 spells CASRRTTGPNTEAFF. CDR3 in DNA: TGCGCCAGCAGGCGCACCACAGGGCCCAACACTGAAGCTTTCTTT.

This chain uses TRBV5-4 with TRBJ2-3; no clear D gene. This CDR3 contains 12 residues. Trimming cost V 3 bases and J 5 bases, with 7 bases left between them. Germline CDR1 and CDR2: SGHNT and YYREEE (reference sequence). Here the CDR3 reads CASSSRGDTQYF. DNA of the CDR3: TGTGCCAGCAGCTCGCGCGGAGATACGCAGTATTTT.

This rearrangement joins TRBV28 to TRBJ2-7; TRBD1 agrees at 8 bases. Germline CDR1 and CDR2: MDHEN and SYDVKM. The CDR3 has 14 residues. V was pared by 5 bases and J by 4 bases, with 7 bases of the junction left unmatched. CDR3 DNA: TGTGCCAGCAGTACGCGGACAGGGAGGTACGAGCAGTACTTC. Amino acid sequence: CASSTRTGRYEQYF.

V usage is TRBV7-2 and J usage is TRBJ1-5; 7 nucleotides align to TRBD1. V shed 2 bases and J 6 bases; nucleotides not matched to a gene: 1. This CDR3 is 13 amino acids long. Germline V gene sequence: CDR1 SGHTA, CDR2 FQGNSA. The CDR3 sequence: CASSLNRGQPQHF. The CDR3 DNA is TGTGCCAGCAGCTTAAACAGGGGTCAGCCCCAGCATTTT.

This rearrangement joins TRBV18 to TRBJ1-1, with 7 bases fitting TRBD1. Trimming cost V 6 bases and J 7 bases; bases outside gene matches: 8. This CDR3 comprises 13 residues. Germline CDR1 KGHSH, CDR2 LQKENI. The CDR3 bases are TGTGCCAGCTCCTCCGGGACAGCCCTTGAAGCTTTCTTT. Protein sequence: CASSSGTALEAFF.

V gene TRBV7-9 combines with J gene TRBJ2-5; D possibly corresponds to TRBD1 (5 bases). The CDR3 has 12 residues. Germline CDR1 and CDR2: SEHNR and FQNEAQ (reference sequence). The CDR3 nucleotides read TGTGTCCTCTCTAGGGGCAAAGAGACCCAGTACTTC. As protein: CVLSRGKETQYF.

The genes are TRBV27 and TRBJ2-7, with D maybe TRBD1 (6 bases). Germline CDR1 is MNHEY and CDR2 is SMNVEV (reference sequence). The CDR3 covers 16 residues. Trimming cost V 6 bases and J 2 bases, with 20 bases left between them. Here the CDR3 DNA reads TGTGCCAGCAGCCCGTCCGGGACAAATTACGCCTACGAGCAGTACTTC. This codes for CASSPSGTNYAYEQYF.

This clone has only one observation. The chain is built from TRBV6-5 and TRBJ1-1, with TRBD1 matching 7 bases. CDR1 MNHEY and CDR2 SVGAGI come from the germline V gene. The CDR3 is 14 residues long. Trimming removed 2 bases from V and 4 bases from J; junction bases left unmatched: 4. In DNA form, the CDR3 reads TGTGCCAGCAGTTACCTACAGGGGAGCACTGAAGCTTTCTTT. It specifies CASSYLQGSTEAFF.